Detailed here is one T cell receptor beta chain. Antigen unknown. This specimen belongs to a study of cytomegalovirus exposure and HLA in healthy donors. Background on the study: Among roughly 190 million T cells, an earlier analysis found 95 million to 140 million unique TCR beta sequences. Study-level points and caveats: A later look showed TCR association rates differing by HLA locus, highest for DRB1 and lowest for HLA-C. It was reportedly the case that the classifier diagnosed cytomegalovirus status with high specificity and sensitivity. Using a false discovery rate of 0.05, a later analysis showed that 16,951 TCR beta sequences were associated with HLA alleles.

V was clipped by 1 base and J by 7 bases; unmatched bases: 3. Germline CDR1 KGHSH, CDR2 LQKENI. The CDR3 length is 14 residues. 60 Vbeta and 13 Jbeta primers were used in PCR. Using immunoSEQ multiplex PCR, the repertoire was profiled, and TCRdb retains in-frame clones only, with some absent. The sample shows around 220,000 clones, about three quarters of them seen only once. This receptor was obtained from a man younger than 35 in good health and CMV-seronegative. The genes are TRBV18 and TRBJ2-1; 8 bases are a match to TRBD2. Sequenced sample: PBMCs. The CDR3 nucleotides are TGTGCCAGCTCACCACAAGCGGGAGCGAATGAGCAGTTCTTC. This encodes CASSPQAGANEQFF.